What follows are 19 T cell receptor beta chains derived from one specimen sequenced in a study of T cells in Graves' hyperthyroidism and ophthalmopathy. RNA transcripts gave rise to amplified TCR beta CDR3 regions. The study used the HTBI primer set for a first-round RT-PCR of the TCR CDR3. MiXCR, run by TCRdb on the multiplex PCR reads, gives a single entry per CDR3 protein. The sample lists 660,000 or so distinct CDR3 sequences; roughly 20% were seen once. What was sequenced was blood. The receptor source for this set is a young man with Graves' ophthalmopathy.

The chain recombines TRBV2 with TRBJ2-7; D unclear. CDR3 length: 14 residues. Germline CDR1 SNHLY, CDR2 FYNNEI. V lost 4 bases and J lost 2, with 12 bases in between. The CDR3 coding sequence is TGTGCCAGCAGTGGAGAATTCGGACCCTACGAGCAGTACTTC. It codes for CASSGEFGPYEQYF.

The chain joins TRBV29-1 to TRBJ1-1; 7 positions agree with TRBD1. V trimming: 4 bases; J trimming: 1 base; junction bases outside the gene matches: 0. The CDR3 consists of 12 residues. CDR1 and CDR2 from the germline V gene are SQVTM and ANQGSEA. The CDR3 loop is CSVGDRNTEAFF. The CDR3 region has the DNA TGCAGCGTTGGGGACAGGAACACTGAAGCTTTCTTT.

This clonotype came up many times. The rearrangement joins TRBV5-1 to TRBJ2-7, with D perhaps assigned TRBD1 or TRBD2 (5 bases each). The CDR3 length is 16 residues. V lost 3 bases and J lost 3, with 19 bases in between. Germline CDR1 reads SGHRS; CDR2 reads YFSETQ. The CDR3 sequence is CASSSNGTDRLYEQYF. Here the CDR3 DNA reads TGCGCCAGCAGCTCAAATGGGACCGACAGACTCTACGAGCAGTACTTC.

The CDR3 DNA sequence: TGTGCCAGCAGTTTTGGGACTAGCGGGGTGGGGGAGACCCAGTACTTC. Amino acids: CASSFGTSGVGETQYF. The chain links TRBV28 to TRBJ2-5; 13 bases are shared with TRBD2. Germline V gene lookup returns CDR1 MDHEN and CDR2 SYDVKM. This CDR3 is 16 amino acids long. Trimming at V came to 3 bases and at J to 5 bases, leaving 6 bases not matched to a gene.

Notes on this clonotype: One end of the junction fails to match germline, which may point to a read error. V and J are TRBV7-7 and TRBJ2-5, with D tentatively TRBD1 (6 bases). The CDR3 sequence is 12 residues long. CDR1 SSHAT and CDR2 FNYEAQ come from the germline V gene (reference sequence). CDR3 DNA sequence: TGTGCTAGCAGCGCACAGGGCGAGACCCAGTACTTC. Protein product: CASSAQGETQYF.

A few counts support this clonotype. The CDR3: CSAEALAGRGELFF. CDR3 sequence (DNA): TGCAGTGCTGAGGCACTAGCGGGACGCGGGGAGCTGTTTTTT. The V and J genes are TRBV20-1 and TRBJ2-2, with 10 nucleotides matching TRBD2. The CDR3 spans 14 residues. V dropped 5 bases and J dropped 7; count of bases not matched to a gene: 7. Germline V CDR1 and CDR2: DFQATT, SNEGSKA (reference sequence).

The CDR3 DNA reads as TGCAGCGTTAAACCGGGACAGGAGAATGCTTTCTTT. This codes for CSVKPGQENAFF. The chain is built from TRBV29-1 and TRBJ1-1, with 8 nucleotides matching TRBD1. CDR1 and CDR2 from the germline V gene are SQVTM and ANQGSEA. The CDR3 covers 12 residues. With 5 bases clipped from V and 11 bases from J, the junction kept 10 bases outside the gene matches.

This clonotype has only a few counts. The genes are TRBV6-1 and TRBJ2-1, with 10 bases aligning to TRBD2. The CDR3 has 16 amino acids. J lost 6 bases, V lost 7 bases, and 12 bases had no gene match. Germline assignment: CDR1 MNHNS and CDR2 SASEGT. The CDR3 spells CASIGGTGTSVNEQFF. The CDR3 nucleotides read TGTGCCAGCATCGGCGGCACCGGGACTAGCGTCAATGAGCAGTTCTTC.

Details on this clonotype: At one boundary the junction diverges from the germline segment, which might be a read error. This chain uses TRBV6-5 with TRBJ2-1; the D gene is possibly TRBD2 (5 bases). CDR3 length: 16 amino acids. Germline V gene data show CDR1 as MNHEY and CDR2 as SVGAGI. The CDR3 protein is CASGYSVGETYNEQFF. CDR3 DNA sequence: TGTGCCAGCGGTTACTCGGTCGGGGAGACCTACAATGAGCAGTTCTTC.

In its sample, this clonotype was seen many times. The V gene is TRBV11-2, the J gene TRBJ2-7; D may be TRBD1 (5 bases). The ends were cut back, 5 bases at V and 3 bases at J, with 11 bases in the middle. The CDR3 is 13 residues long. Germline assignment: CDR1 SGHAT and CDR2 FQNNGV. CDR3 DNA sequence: TGTGCCAGCAGCCCGAGCAGGGTCTACGAGCAGTACTTC. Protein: CASSPSRVYEQYF.

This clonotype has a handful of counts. The CDR3 loop reads CASSYLPGQGQSNQPQHF. CDR3 DNA sequence: TGTGCCAGCAGTTACCTCCCCGGTCAGGGCCAAAGCAATCAGCCCCAGCATTTT. The chain has TRBV6-6 and TRBJ1-5; D may be TRBD1 (5 bases). Looked up from germline, CDR1 is MNHNY and CDR2 is SVGAGI (reference sequence). CDR3 length: 18 residues. V lost 2 bases and J 1 base, leaving 18 bases between the germline ends.

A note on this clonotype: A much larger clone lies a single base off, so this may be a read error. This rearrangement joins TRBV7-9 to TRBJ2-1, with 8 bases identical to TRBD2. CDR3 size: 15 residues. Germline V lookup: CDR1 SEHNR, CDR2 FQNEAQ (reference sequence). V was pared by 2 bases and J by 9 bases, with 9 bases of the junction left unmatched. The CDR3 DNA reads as TGTGCCAGCAGCTTACCGGCGGGAGGAAAATGTGAGCAGTTCTTC. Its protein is CASSLPAGGKCEQFF.

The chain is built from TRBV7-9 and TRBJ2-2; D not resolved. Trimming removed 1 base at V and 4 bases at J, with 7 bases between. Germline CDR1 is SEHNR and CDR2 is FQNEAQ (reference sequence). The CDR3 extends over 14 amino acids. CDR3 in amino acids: CASSLEYGTGELFF. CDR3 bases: TGTGCCAGCAGCTTAGAGTACGGCACCGGGGAGCTGTTTTTT.

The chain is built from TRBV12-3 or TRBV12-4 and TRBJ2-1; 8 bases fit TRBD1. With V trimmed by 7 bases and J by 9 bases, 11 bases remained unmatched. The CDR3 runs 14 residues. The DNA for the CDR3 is TGTGCCAGCACGGTGGCGGCAGGGGGCGCTGAGCAGTTCTTC. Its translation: CASTVAAGGAEQFF.

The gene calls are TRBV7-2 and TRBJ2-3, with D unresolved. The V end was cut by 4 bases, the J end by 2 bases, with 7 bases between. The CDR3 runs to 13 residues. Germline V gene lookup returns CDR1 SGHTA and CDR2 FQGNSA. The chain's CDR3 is CASSSLTTDTQYF. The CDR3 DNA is TGTGCCAGCAGCTCCCTCACCACAGATACGCAGTATTTT.

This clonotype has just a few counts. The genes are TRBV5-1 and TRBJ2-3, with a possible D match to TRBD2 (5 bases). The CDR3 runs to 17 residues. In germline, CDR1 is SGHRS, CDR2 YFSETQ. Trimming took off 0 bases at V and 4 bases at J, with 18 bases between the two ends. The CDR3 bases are TGCGCCAGCAGCTTGGAGCCCCTAACTAGTGGCCCAGATACGCAGTATTTT. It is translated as CASSLEPLTSGPDTQYF.

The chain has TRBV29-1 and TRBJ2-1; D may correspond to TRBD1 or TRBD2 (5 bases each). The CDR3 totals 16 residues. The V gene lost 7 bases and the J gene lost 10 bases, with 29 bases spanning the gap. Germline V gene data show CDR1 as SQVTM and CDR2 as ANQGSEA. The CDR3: CSAASRGWGKKAEQFF. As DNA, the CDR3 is TGCAGCGCCGCGAGTCGGGGCTGGGGTAAGAAGGCAGAGCAGTTCTTC.

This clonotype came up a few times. The DNA of the CDR3 is TGCAGTGCTAGAGATGGCCTAATCACAACCTACGAGCAGTACTTC. It yields the protein CSARDGLITTYEQYF. The genes are TRBV20-1 and TRBJ2-7; D gene uncertain. There are 15 residues in the CDR3. V dropped 0 bases and J dropped 2 bases, with 14 bases sitting between them. Germline CDR1 reads DFQATT; CDR2 reads SNEGSKA (reference sequence).

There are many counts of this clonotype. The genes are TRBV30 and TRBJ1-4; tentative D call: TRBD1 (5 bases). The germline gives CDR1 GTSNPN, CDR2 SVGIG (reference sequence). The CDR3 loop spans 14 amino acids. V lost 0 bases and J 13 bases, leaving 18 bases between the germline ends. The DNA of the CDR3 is TGTGCCTGGAGTGTACGGTCGGCAAAAACAGGACTGTTTTTT. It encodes CAWSVRSAKTGLFF.